A single sample gave rise to the 10 T cell receptor beta chains below, sequenced in a study of OX40 agonist ivuxolimab in advanced cancers. The method behind the library was the immunoSEQ multiplex PCR assay. TCRdb took over this immuneACCESS table, retaining in-frame rearrangements with V and J assigned. Such tables are incomplete; in checked studies, under half of the missing clones stem from an unresolved V gene, and the remainder is unexplained. For this sample there are over 35,000 clones; 70% to 90% appear just once. The ten top clones hold about 17% of the sample. The sample here was CD4+ or CD8+ T cells sorted from blood, taken in a trial of the OX40 agonist ivuxolimab. The source of these receptors is an adult with an advanced solid tumor such as melanoma, head and neck, liver or kidney cancer.

As concerns this clone: The junction does not match germline at one end; this may be a read error. The chain links TRBV7-7 to TRBJ2-2; 9 nucleotides align to TRBD2. The CDR3 runs to 16 residues. From germline, CDR1 is SSHAT and CDR2 FNYEAQ (reference sequence). CDR3 nucleotide sequence: TGTGCTAGCAGCTTAGTGGCTAGCGGGACCACCGGGGAGCTGTTTTTT. Translation: CASSLVASGTTGELFF.

The rearrangement joins TRBV5-4 to TRBJ1-2; no clear D gene. This CDR3 region has 9 residues. V was pared by 10 bases and J by 8 bases, with 9 bases between. Germline values: CDR1 SGHNT, CDR2 YYREEE (reference sequence). The CDR3 nucleotides are TGTGCCGCCGCACCGGGCTACACCTTC. Translation gives CAAAPGYTF.

This sequence joins TRBV9 and TRBJ1-1; tentatively, D is TRBD1 (5 bases). V dropped 3 bases and J dropped 7 bases, with 16 bases sitting between them. Germline V gene sequence: CDR1 SGDLS, CDR2 YYNGEE. The CDR3 sequence is 14 residues long. As DNA, the CDR3 is TGTGCCAGCAGCGCAGGACGGGGAGGGGATGAAGCTTTCTTT. This codes for CASSAGRGGDEAFF.

The chain uses TRBV27 and TRBJ2-5; TRBD2 matches 11 bases. The CDR3 has 17 amino acids. The germline V gene has CDR1 MNHEY and CDR2 SMNVEV (reference sequence). The trim removed 4 bases at V and 5 bases at J, leaving 12 bases unmatched. This CDR3 is CASSSSRTSGPTETQYF. CDR3 coding DNA: TGTGCCAGCAGTTCCTCCCGGACTAGCGGGCCGACCGAGACCCAGTACTTC.

This clone was recorded once. This chain uses TRBV13 with TRBJ2-7, with TRBD2 matching over 7 bases. V trimming: 1 base; J trimming: 1 base; junction bases outside the gene matches: 4. The germline gives CDR1 PRHDT, CDR2 FYEKMQ (reference sequence). The CDR3 covers 15 residues. CDR3 residues: CASSLERDGSYEQYF. In nucleotides, the CDR3 is TGTGCCAGCAGCTTAGAGCGGGACGGATCCTACGAGCAGTACTTC.

The chain is built from TRBV7-9 and TRBJ1-2; 9 bases map to TRBD1. V lost 4 bases, J lost 5 bases, and 8 bases stayed unmatched. The CDR3 contains 15 residues. Per the germline V gene, CDR1 is SEHNR and CDR2 is FQNEAQ (reference sequence). The CDR3 DNA is TGTGCCAGCAGCTCGCCACCGGGACAGGGATATGGCTACACCTTC. Translating it yields CASSSPPGQGYGYTF.

The chain couples TRBV7-3 to TRBJ2-3; D tentatively fits TRBD1 or TRBD2 (5 bases each). Germline V gene lookup returns CDR1 SGHTA and CDR2 FQGTGA. The CDR3 extends over 16 amino acids. V lost 4 bases, J lost 0 bases, and 14 bases lay in between. DNA for the CDR3: TGTGCCAGCAGCTCCTTGAGCGAGGGGAGCACAGATACGCAGTATTTT. This codes for CASSSLSEGSTDTQYF.

This chain connects TRBV16 to TRBJ2-2; D unclear. Trimming removed 8 bases at V and 4 bases at J, with 14 bases between. Germline V CDR1 and CDR2: KGHSY, FQNENV. This CDR3 has 14 amino acids. CDR3 loop: CASEELVGTGELFF. The CDR3 region has the DNA TGTGCCAGCGAGGAACTGGTCGGCACCGGGGAGCTGTTTTTT. Combining the CDR3 with reference TRBV16 and TRBJ2-2 gives the whole variable domain GEEVAQTPKHLVRGEGQKAKLYCAPIKGHSYVFWYQQVLKNEFKFLISFQNENVFDETGMPKERFSAKCLPNSPCSLEIQATKLEDSAVYFCASEELVGTGELFFGEGSRLTVL.

This sequence joins TRBV4-1 and TRBJ2-3, with D unclear. The CDR3 has 15 amino acids. Germline CDR1 reads MGHRA; CDR2 reads YSYEKL. V lost 1 base to trimming and J lost 4 bases, with 12 bases between them. For the CDR3, the DNA is TGCGCCAGCAGCCAAGGGGTGGGGATTGCAGATACGCAGTATTTT. It translates to CASSQGVGIADTQYF.

This chain uses TRBV11-3 with TRBJ2-1, with 9 bases fitting TRBD1. V gave up 7 bases and J gave up 5 bases; unmatched junction bases: 15. There are 17 residues in the CDR3. Per germline, CDR1 SGHNT and CDR2 YENEEA. The CDR3 sequence is CASTIGQGQGSHNEQFF. CDR3 DNA: TGTGCCAGCACCATCGGGCAGGGACAGGGTTCGCACAATGAGCAGTTCTTC.